Each of the 2 T cell receptor beta chains below was sequenced from the same sample in a study of blood T cells in healthy people across ages. Combining a sample-barcoded 5' primer with a J-beta primer mix, a second PCR ran for roughly 7 to 12 cycles. TCRdb reprocessed the 5' RACE reads with MiXCR, giving one entry per CDR3 protein. The data show 1,800,000 or so distinct CDR3 sequences, about 39% seen once. Sequenced input: blood. These receptors were obtained from a human donor in good health.

This chain joins TRBV28 and TRBJ2-6, with 7 bases fitting TRBD1. The trim removed 3 bases at V and 0 bases at J, leaving 5 bases unmatched. The CDR3 spans 17 residues. The germline V gene has CDR1 MDHEN and CDR2 SYDVKM. The CDR3 DNA is TGTGCCAGCAGTTTTACAGGGGATCTCTCTGGGGCCAACGTCCTGACTTTC. Its protein product is CASSFTGDLSGANVLTF.

This clonotype was recorded a few times. The chain uses TRBV6-6 and TRBJ1-2, with a tentative D call TRBD1 (6 bases). CDR1 is MNHNY and CDR2 is SVGAGI in the germline V gene (reference sequence). Trimming cost V 6 bases and J 7 bases, with 18 bases left between them. The CDR3 is 14 residues long. The CDR3 region is CASSSHQTGSGYTF. In DNA, the CDR3 is TGTGCCAGCAGCTCACATCAGACAGGTAGTGGCTACACCTTC.